The rows below give T cell receptor beta chains drawn from one sample of a study of CD8 T cells in ankylosing spondylitis. One entry per CDR3 protein results from TCRdb running MiXCR on the 5' RACE reads. The table records 200,000 to 250,000 distinct CDR3 sequences, around 10% of them present only once. The sample comprised blood, either unsorted or a sorted T cell fraction (not recorded which). These receptors came from a male donor with ankylosing spondylitis or in good health (not recorded which). The CDR3 runs from the conserved cysteine through the conserved F or W. D genes are given only for firm matches. Clone sizes are given selectively: once, few, many, or a class where the clone is expanded.

d_call j_call v_call clone_size cdr3_aa cdr3_nt
. TRBJ2-3 TRBV5-1 many CASSSGAGSAADTQYF TGCGCCAGCAGCTCAGGCGCGGGCTCAGCGGCAGATACGCAGTATTTT
TRBD1 TRBJ1-4 TRBV5-1 few CASSPVGWQGEEKLFF TGCGCCAGCAGCCCTGTGGGTTGGCAGGGGGAAGAAAAACTGTTTTTT
. TRBJ2-3 TRBV4-2 . CASSQELGGTDTQYF TGTGCCAGCAGCCAAGAGCTGGGAGGCACAGATACGCAGTATTTT
. TRBJ1-2 TRBV12-5 . CASGLVTGSANYGYTF TGTGCTAGTGGTTTGGTTACAGGGAGCGCTAACTATGGCTACACCTTC
. TRBJ2-2 TRBV19 . CASSIRKAGELFF TGTGCCAGTAGTATAAGGAAGGCCGGGGAGCTGTTTTTT
. TRBJ2-1 TRBV12-3/TRBV12-4 many CASRIGSYNEQFF TGTGCCAGCAGGATAGGTTCCTACAATGAGCAGTTCTTC
TRBD2 TRBJ2-2 TRBV28 many CASRSGLAGYTGELFF TGTGCCAGCAGAAGCGGACTAGCGGGTTATACCGGGGAGCTGTTTTTT
TRBD2 TRBJ2-5 TRBV11-2 . CASSALTSLLTQYF TGTGCCAGCAGCGCCTTGACTAGCCTGCTTACCCAGTACTTC
. TRBJ2-3 TRBV29-1 . CSAMGGGSDTQYF TGCAGCGCCATGGGTGGGGGTTCAGATACGCAGTATTTT
. TRBJ2-7 TRBV9 many CASSTSSTGQPYEQYF TGTGCCAGCAGCACAAGCTCCACAGGGCAGCCCTACGAGCAGTACTTC
TRBD2 TRBJ2-1 TRBV12-3/TRBV12-4 many CASIPRASGGNEQFF TGTGCCAGCATCCCTAGGGCTAGCGGGGGGAATGAGCAGTTCTTC
TRBD1 TRBJ1-2 TRBV25-1 many CASSEIYPGTENNYGYTF TGTGCCAGCAGTGAAATTTATCCCGGGACAGAGAATAACTATGGCTACACCTTC
. TRBJ2-1 TRBV25-1 many CASSEGGNYNEQFF TGTGCCAGCAGTGAAGGGGGAAACTACAATGAGCAGTTCTTC
. TRBJ2-1 TRBV4-1 . CASSPWPPTGSSYNEQFF TGCGCCAGCAGCCCTTGGCCCCCTACAGGCAGCTCCTACAATGAGCAGTTCTTC
. TRBJ2-3 TRBV19 few CASSIGRPDTQYF TGTGCCAGTAGTATTGGTCGGCCAGATACGCAGTATTTT
. TRBJ2-3 TRBV29-1 . CSAESFGWDTQYF TGCAGCGCCGAATCTTTTGGGTGGGATACGCAGTATTTT
. TRBJ1-2 TRBV5-1 many CASSFGPGESYGYTF TGCGCCAGCAGCTTTGGACCCGGGGAGAGCTATGGCTACACCTTC
. TRBJ1-1 TRBV6-1 many CASRLGHLNTEAFF TGTGCCAGCAGACTGGGACACCTGAACACTGAAGCTTTCTTT
. TRBJ2-1 TRBV27 few CASSRPWSVGVNEQFF TGTGCCAGCAGCCGCCCCTGGTCAGTCGGGGTCAATGAGCAGTTCTTC
. TRBJ1-1 TRBV5-1 many CASSTDISNEAFF TGCGCCAGCAGCACCGACATAAGCAATGAAGCTTTCTTT
TRBD1 TRBJ2-5 TRBV7-8 many CASSLEDRGLETQYF TGTGCCAGCAGCTTAGAGGACAGGGGGCTGGAGACCCAGTACTTC
. TRBJ2-2 TRBV19 . CASSIVTATGELFF TGTGCCAGTAGTATAGTGACAGCCACCGGGGAGCTGTTTTTT
. TRBJ1-6 TRBV5-6 many CASSLGGTLHF TGTGCCAGCAGCCTTGGGGGGACCCTCCACTTT
. TRBJ1-5 TRBV7-8 many CASSLATTGHNQPQHF TGTGCCAGCAGCTTAGCGACAACAGGTCACAATCAGCCCCAGCATTTT
TRBD2 TRBJ2-4 TRBV19 few CASSISASGTKNIQYF TGTGCCAGTAGTATTTCGGCTAGCGGGACCAAAAACATTCAGTACTTC
. TRBJ2-1 TRBV7-8 few CASSYKRLLWHEQFF TGTGCCAGCAGCTATAAGCGACTCCTCTGGCATGAGCAGTTCTTC
. TRBJ2-5 TRBV20-1 many CSARGPSVQETQYF TGCAGTGCTAGAGGTCCCTCGGTCCAAGAGACCCAGTACTTC
. TRBJ1-1 TRBV20-1 many CSASQSNTEAFF TGCAGTGCTAGCCAGAGCAACACTGAAGCTTTCTTT
. TRBJ1-2 TRBV7-8 many CASSLSGRSINYGYTF TGTGCCAGCAGCCTAAGCGGACGGTCGATTAACTATGGCTACACCTTC
TRBD1 TRBJ2-7 TRBV2 few CASRILTGDYEQYF TGTGCCAGCAGAATCCTGACAGGGGACTACGAGCAGTACTTC
. TRBJ2-5 TRBV4-1 many CASSQDPGAQETQYF TGCGCCAGCAGCCAAGATCCCGGGGCCCAAGAGACCCAGTACTTC
. TRBJ1-1 TRBV5-6 . CAGRDGLNTEAFF TGTGCCGGCCGGGACGGGTTGAACACTGAAGCTTTCTTT
. TRBJ2-2 TRBV7-2 . CASSPENTGELFF TGTGCCAGCAGCCCAGAGAACACCGGGGAGCTGTTTTTT
TRBD1 TRBJ2-7 TRBV12-3/TRBV12-4 few CASSFSRTGISEQYF TGTGCCAGCAGTTTTAGCCGGACAGGGATAAGCGAGCAGTACTTC
. TRBJ2-2 TRBV4-1 few CASSQVREGHTGELFF TGCGCCAGCAGCCAAGTCAGGGAAGGTCACACCGGGGAGCTGTTTTTT
TRBD1 TRBJ2-7 TRBV7-2 many CASSLQGTGLDEQYF TGTGCCAGCAGCTTGCAAGGGACAGGGCTCGACGAGCAGTACTTC
. TRBJ2-7 TRBV27 many CASHPDGVTYEQYF TGTGCCAGCCACCCCGATGGGGTGACCTACGAGCAGTACTTC
. TRBJ2-1 TRBV2 few CASSDSPVGTNEQFF TGTGCCAGCAGTGACAGCCCAGTGGGGACAAATGAGCAGTTCTTC
. TRBJ2-2 TRBV5-4 many CASSSDSYTGELFF TGTGCCAGCAGCTCCGACAGCTACACCGGGGAGCTGTTTTTT
. TRBJ2-3 TRBV6-5 many CASSYSWESGDTQYF TGTGCCAGCAGTTACTCCTGGGAGTCGGGAGATACGCAGTATTTT
TRBD1 TRBJ2-2 TRBV12-3/TRBV12-4 many CASRPPGQGAMGELFF TGTGCCAGCAGACCGCCCGGACAGGGGGCTATGGGGGAGCTGTTTTTT
. TRBJ2-1 TRBV29-1 few CSVGGVLARNEQFF TGCAGCGTTGGGGGTGTCCTAGCTCGGAATGAGCAGTTCTTC
TRBD2 TRBJ2-5 TRBV9 many CASSPGLDAETQYF TGTGCCAGCAGCCCTGGACTAGACGCCGAGACCCAGTACTTC
. TRBJ1-2 TRBV9 . CASSTPNYGYTF TGTGCCAGCAGCACCCCTAACTATGGCTACACCTTC
. TRBJ2-4 TRBV7-9 . CASSLVGRQDIQYF TGTGCCAGCAGCTTAGTGGGCCGCCAGGACATTCAGTACTTC
TRBD1 TRBJ2-7 TRBV24-1 many CATSDDRDYEQYF TGTGCCACCAGTGACGACAGGGACTACGAGCAGTACTTC
TRBD1 TRBJ1-4 TRBV6-1 many CASSLNSGQAVTNEKLFF TGTGCCAGCAGCCTTAACTCGGGACAGGCAGTGACTAATGAAAAACTGTTTTTT
TRBD2 TRBJ2-1 TRBV28 many CASRELAGLHQSSYNEQFF TGTGCCAGCAGGGAACTAGCGGGGCTACACCAAAGCTCCTACAATGAGCAGTTCTTC
TRBD2 TRBJ2-1 TRBV20-1 many CSARDPPGTSGSFDEQFF TGCAGTGCTAGAGACCCCCCTGGGACTAGCGGGAGTTTCGATGAGCAGTTCTTC
. TRBJ2-1 TRBV7-2 many CASRPRPYNEQFF TGTGCCAGCAGACCCCGGCCCTACAATGAGCAGTTCTTC
TRBD2 TRBJ2-7 TRBV6-1 many CASSDGGLASIHEQYF TGTGCCAGCAGCGACGGGGGACTAGCGAGTATCCATGAGCAGTACTTC
. TRBJ2-1 TRBV9 many CASSPLGRTGNEQFF TGTGCCAGCAGCCCACTGGGACGGACCGGTAATGAGCAGTTCTTC
. TRBJ2-2 TRBV28 once CASSPTQGLTGELFF TGTGCCAGCAGTCCCACTCAGGGGCTAACCGGGGAGCTGTTTTTT
. TRBJ2-5 TRBV9 few CASSALSGGSQETQYF TGTGCCAGCAGCGCCCTCTCGGGGGGCTCCCAAGAGACCCAGTACTTC
. TRBJ1-6 TRBV10-3 many CAISVKGGDSPLHF TGTGCCATCAGTGTTAAGGGAGGGGATTCACCCCTCCACTTT
TRBD1 TRBJ2-2 TRBV4-2 few CASNTQTGGGGELFF TGTGCCAGCAACACCCAAACAGGGGGCGGCGGGGAGCTGTTTTTT
TRBD2 TRBJ2-7 TRBV28 . CASSLFSGRLLYEQYF TGTGCCAGCAGTTTATTTAGCGGGAGGCTCCTTTACGAGCAGTACTTC
. TRBJ2-4 TRBV7-3 many CASSPILRGYTYF TGTGCCAGCAGCCCCATTCTAAGGGGGTATACGTACTTC
. TRBJ2-7 TRBV3-1 few CASRAGSHHEQYF TGTGCCAGCAGGGCAGGGAGTCATCACGAGCAGTACTTC